The T cell receptor beta chain under discussion was sequenced for a study of T-cell reconstitution after alpha-beta-depleted transplantation in children. This clonotype appeared many times. The antigen is unknown. The length of the CDR3 is 14 residues. CDR1 and CDR2 (germline): MDHEN, SYDVKM. The germline V and J ends were trimmed by 6 bases and 9 bases, with 15 bases remaining between them. Findings and caveats of the study: Alpha-beta T cells present about two months after transplant were reported to originate from several hundred expanded graft clones. It was newly produced T cells that mostly accounted for T-cell counts and diversity one year after transplant. The origin of high day-60 TCRbeta diversity in some patients lay in surviving recipient T cells and thymic progenitors.

Researchers prepared the TCRbeta library using unique molecular identifiers, the study reports. Each CDR3 protein gets one entry after TCRdb re-called the PCR reads with MiXCR. The sample contains 200,000 to 250,000 distinct CDR3 sequences, about 7% of which appear only once. The rearrangement links TRBV28 to TRBJ1-6, with a possible D match to TRBD1 (5 bases). The TCR sequence derives from a boy younger than 10 with acute lymphoblastic leukemia, due to receive a stem cell transplant. Sequencing used PBMCs, obtained before TCRalphabeta/CD19-depleted stem cell transplant. CDR3 region: CASRTGTRSSPLHF. The CDR3 DNA reads TGTGCCAGCAGGACCGGGACGAGAAGTTCACCCCTCCACTTT.